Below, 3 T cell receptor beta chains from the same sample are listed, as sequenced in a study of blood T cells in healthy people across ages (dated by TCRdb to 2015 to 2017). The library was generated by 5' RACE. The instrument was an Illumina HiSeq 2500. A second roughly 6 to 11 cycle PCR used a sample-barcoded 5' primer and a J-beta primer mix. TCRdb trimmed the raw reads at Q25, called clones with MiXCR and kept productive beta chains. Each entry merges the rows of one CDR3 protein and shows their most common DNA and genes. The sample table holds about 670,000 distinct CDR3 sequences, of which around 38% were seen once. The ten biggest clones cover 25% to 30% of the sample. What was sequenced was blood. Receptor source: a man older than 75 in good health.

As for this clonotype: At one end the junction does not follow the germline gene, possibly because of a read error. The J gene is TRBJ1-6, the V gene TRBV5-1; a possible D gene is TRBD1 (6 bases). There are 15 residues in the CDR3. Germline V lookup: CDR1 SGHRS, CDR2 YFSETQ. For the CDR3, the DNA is TGCGCCAGCAGCTTGGAGGCCAGGGGCACTTCACCCCCCCACTTT. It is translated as CASSLEARGTSPPHF.

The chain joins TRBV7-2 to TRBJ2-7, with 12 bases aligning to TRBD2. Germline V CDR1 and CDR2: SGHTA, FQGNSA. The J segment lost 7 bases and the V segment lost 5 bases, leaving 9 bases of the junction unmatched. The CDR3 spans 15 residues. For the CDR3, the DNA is TGTGCCAGCAGCACGTCGGGACTAGCGGGTTCAGAGCAGTACTTC. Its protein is CASSTSGLAGSEQYF.

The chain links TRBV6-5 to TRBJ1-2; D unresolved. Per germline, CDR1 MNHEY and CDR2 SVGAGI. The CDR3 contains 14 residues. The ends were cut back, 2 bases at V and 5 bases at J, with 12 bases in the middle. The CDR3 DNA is TGTGCCAGCAGTTACCGTTTAGGGCCATATGGCTACACCTTC. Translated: CASSYRLGPYGYTF.